This is a list of T cell receptor beta chains from one sample in a study of shared clonotypes between healthy human individuals. Profiling relied on immunoSEQ multiplex PCR, and the TCRdb table lists in-frame clones only, not all of them. The sample has some 580,000 clones, roughly 98% seen once. The sequenced sample consisted of naive CD8+ T cells sorted from blood. These receptors were taken from a man aged 30 to 45 in good health. Both conserved end residues are part of each CDR3. The order of the fields is D gene, clone size, J gene, V gene, CDR3 DNA, CDR3 protein. A D gene is named only where the DNA matches it firmly. The size field is filled for only some rows; it gives once, few, many or a size class.

>-|-|TRBJ1-2|TRBV4-1
TGCGCCAGCAGCCAAGATTTCGACAACTATGGCTACACCTTC
CASSQDFDNYGYTF
>TRBD2|-|TRBJ2-7|TRBV15
TGTGCCACCAGCAGCGAGCGGGGAGTCTCCTACGAGCAGTACTTC
CATSSERGVSYEQYF
>TRBD2|-|TRBJ2-5|TRBV10-2
TGCGCCAGCAGTGAGCAGGGGAGGACTAGCGGGACCGAGACCCAGTACTTC
CASSEQGRTSGTETQYF
>TRBD2|-|TRBJ2-7|TRBV9
TGTGCCAGCAGCGCGCTAGCGGGAAACGAGCAGTACTTC
CASSALAGNEQYF
>TRBD2|-|TRBJ2-7|TRBV5-5
TGTGCCAGCAGCTTTCGGGGTAGCGGGCCTTACGAGCAGTACTTC
CASSFRGSGPYEQYF
>-|-|TRBJ1-2|TRBV13
TGTGCCAGCAGCTTACAAACAGACTCCGTGAAATCTGGCTACACCTTC
CASSLQTDSVKSGYTF
>-|-|TRBJ2-1|TRBV27
TGTGCCAGCAGTCAGCCCTCCTTATACAATGAGCAGTTCTTC
CASSQPSLYNEQFF
>-|-|TRBJ2-7|TRBV7-2
TGTGCCAGCACCCTCCAAAGCTCCTACGAGCAGTACTTC
CASTLQSSYEQYF
>-|-|TRBJ2-7|TRBV28
TGTGCCAGCAGTACGCTCTACGAGCAGTACTTC
CASSTLYEQYF
>-|-|TRBJ1-2|TRBV29-1
TGCAGCGTTGAAAATGAGTACTATGGCTACACCTTC
CSVENEYYGYTF
>-|-|TRBJ2-7|TRBV7-9
TGTGCCAGCAGCCCAATAGAGAGCTCCTACGAGCAGTACTTC
CASSPIESSYEQYF
>-|-|TRBJ2-7|TRBV7-8
TGTGCCAGCAGCTTCGCCCCGGTCGCGCGGGAAGACGAGCAGTACTTC
CASSFAPVAREDEQYF
>-|-|TRBJ1-1|TRBV6-1
TGTGCCAGCAGTGCCCCCTTTGGCACTGAAGCTTTCTTT
CASSAPFGTEAFF
>TRBD1|-|TRBJ2-5|TRBV6-1
TGTGCCAGCAGTGAAGGGGACAGGTTACAAGAGACCCAGTACTTC
CASSEGDRLQETQYF
>-|-|TRBJ2-1|TRBV29-1
TGCAGCGTTGCCCATACGGACACCAAGTCGTACAATGAGCAGTTCTTC
CSVAHTDTKSYNEQFF
>-|-|TRBJ1-1|TRBV9
TGTGCCAGCAGCGTAGATTCACTCGTCACTGAAGCTTTCTTT
CASSVDSLVTEAFF
>TRBD2|-|TRBJ2-5|TRBV28
TGTGCCAGCAGTAGACTAGCGGGTTATGAAGAGACCCAGTACTTC
CASSRLAGYEETQYF
>-|-|TRBJ2-5|TRBV13
TGTGCCAGCAGCTTCTCGGAAGAGACCCAGTACTTC
CASSFSEETQYF
>-|-|TRBJ2-1|TRBV19
TGTGCCAGTCGCTCGGAGTCTAGCAACTACAATGAGCAGTTCTTC
CASRSESSNYNEQFF
>TRBD2|-|TRBJ2-1|TRBV27
TGTGCCACCCACAGCGGGAACAATGAGCAGTTCTTC
CATHSGNNEQFF
>-|-|TRBJ2-3|TRBV27
TGTGCCAGCAGTGTCGACACTTACACAGATACGCAGTATTTT
CASSVDTYTDTQYF
>TRBD2|-|TRBJ2-3|TRBV5-6
TGTGCCAGCAGCTTGGTTCCAAGCGGGGTAAGCACAGATACGCAGTATTTT
CASSLVPSGVSTDTQYF
>-|once|TRBJ1-2|TRBV4-3
TGCGCCAGCAGCCAAAACAGTTATAACTATGGCTACACCTTC
CASSQNSYNYGYTF
>-|-|TRBJ2-3|TRBV5-1
TGCGCCAGCAGCCCCTTCGCGGCGCGAATAGATACGCAGTATTTT
CASSPFAARIDTQYF
>TRBD2|-|TRBJ2-1|TRBV2
TGTGCCAGCGCGGGAGGGGGTAAAAAGGATGAGCAGTTCTTC
CASAGGGKKDEQFF
>-|-|TRBJ2-3|TRBV5-4
TGTGCCAGCAGCATAGGCTCTAGCACAGATACGCAGTATTTT
CASSIGSSTDTQYF
>TRBD1|-|TRBJ2-7|TRBV7-9
TGTGCCAGCAGCTTAGTGACAGGGGTCGACACCTACGAGCAGTACTTC
CASSLVTGVDTYEQYF
>-|-|TRBJ2-3|TRBV11-2
TGTGCCAGCAGCTTTGGCAATACGCAGTATTTT
CASSFGNTQYF
>-|-|TRBJ1-3|TRBV2
TGTGCCATCCTCCAGGGGCTCTCTGGAAACACCATATATTTT
CAILQGLSGNTIYF
>TRBD2|-|TRBJ2-7|TRBV5-1
TGCGCCAGCAGCTTGGGACTAGCGGGACATGAGCAGTACTTC
CASSLGLAGHEQYF
>TRBD1|-|TRBJ1-5|TRBV6-5
TGTGCCAGCAGTTACTCGTGGGACAGTGGACAGCCCCAGCATTTT
CASSYSWDSGQPQHF
>-|-|TRBJ2-5|TRBV5-4
TGTGCCAGCAGCTTCAGGGGTTATGAGACCCAGTACTTC
CASSFRGYETQYF
>-|-|TRBJ2-7|TRBV9
TGTGCCAGCAGCGGACCAGGGCATGAGCAGTACTTC
CASSGPGHEQYF
>TRBD2|-|TRBJ2-7|TRBV7-6
TGTGCCAGCAGCTTGTTTGGCGGGAGCTCCTACGAGCAGTACTTC
CASSLFGGSSYEQYF
>TRBD1|-|TRBJ2-7|TRBV29-1
TGCAGCGGTGGGGACAGCACTTCCTACGAGCAGTACTTC
CSGGDSTSYEQYF
>TRBD1|-|TRBJ2-1|TRBV7-9
TGTGCCAGCAGCTCTGGACAGGGCTACAACAATGAGCAGTTCTTC
CASSSGQGYNNEQFF
>TRBD2|-|TRBJ2-1|TRBV11-3
TGTGCCAGCAGCCCGAATTCCGGGACTAGTAAAAATGAGCAGTTCTTC
CASSPNSGTSKNEQFF
>TRBD2|-|TRBJ2-7|TRBV28
TGTGCCAGCACCCCTGGACTAGCCTACGAGCAGTACTTC
CASTPGLAYEQYF
>TRBD2|-|TRBJ2-7|TRBV14
TGTGCCAGCAGCCCTTTGCGGGGGACCTACGAGCAGTACTTC
CASSPLRGTYEQYF
>TRBD2|-|TRBJ2-3|TRBV14
TGTGCCAGCAGCCCCCGGACTAGCGGGAGATCCACAGATACGCAGTATTTT
CASSPRTSGRSTDTQYF
>TRBD1|once|TRBJ1-5|TRBV2
TGTGCCAGCAGTGTGGACAGGGGGCGGAATCAGCCCCAGCATTTT
CASSVDRGRNQPQHF
>-|-|TRBJ1-1|TRBV5-1
TGCGCCAGCAGCCCTAGGGGCGAGATGAACACTGAAGCTTTCTTT
CASSPRGEMNTEAFF
>-|-|TRBJ1-1|TRBV27
TGTGCCAGCAGTTGGAGGGGAGCCACTGAAGCTTTCTTT
CASSWRGATEAFF
>TRBD2|-|TRBJ2-2|TRBV2
TGTGCCAGCAGTGGAGGGAGGACTAGCCGAACCGGGGAGCTGTTTTTT
CASSGGRTSRTGELFF
>-|-|TRBJ2-3|TRBV9
TGTGCCAGCAGCGTAGAGGGGACCCTGAGCACAGATACGCAGTATTTT
CASSVEGTLSTDTQYF
>TRBD1|-|TRBJ2-1|TRBV28
TGTGCCAGCAGGACAGGGTCCAACTCCTACAATGAGCAGTTCTTC
CASRTGSNSYNEQFF
>-|-|TRBJ2-1|TRBV11-2
TGTGCCAGCAGCTTAAGGGGAGTCAATGAGCAGTTCTTC
CASSLRGVNEQFF
>TRBD1|-|TRBJ1-2|TRBV5-6
TGTGCCAGCAGCTCGGGACAGATCTATGGCTACACCTTC
CASSSGQIYGYTF
>-|-|TRBJ1-2|TRBV28
TGTGCCAGCAGTTTCCAACAGGGTAGCTACACCTTC
CASSFQQGSYTF
>TRBD1|few|TRBJ1-4|TRBV7-9
TGTGCCAGCCAACTGGGACAGGGGGGAAAACTGTTTTTT
CASQLGQGGKLFF
>-|once|TRBJ2-1|TRBV11-2
TGTGCCAGCAGCTTAAATCCAGGGGATGAGCAGTTCTTC
CASSLNPGDEQFF
>TRBD2|-|TRBJ2-5|TRBV7-6
TGTGCCAGCAGCTTAGGGCTAGCGGCCCAAGAGACCCAGTACTTC
CASSLGLAAQETQYF
>-|-|TRBJ2-7|TRBV5-1
TGCGCCAGCAGCACCCGGGACCCCTACGAGCAGTACTTC
CASSTRDPYEQYF
>-|-|TRBJ2-7|TRBV28
TGTGCCAGCAGTTTCCGGGAGCAGTACTTC
CASSFREQYF
>TRBD2|-|TRBJ2-3|TRBV6-1
TGTGCCAGCAGTGAAAGTAGCGGGAGGGCCACAGATACGCAGTATTTT
CASSESSGRATDTQYF